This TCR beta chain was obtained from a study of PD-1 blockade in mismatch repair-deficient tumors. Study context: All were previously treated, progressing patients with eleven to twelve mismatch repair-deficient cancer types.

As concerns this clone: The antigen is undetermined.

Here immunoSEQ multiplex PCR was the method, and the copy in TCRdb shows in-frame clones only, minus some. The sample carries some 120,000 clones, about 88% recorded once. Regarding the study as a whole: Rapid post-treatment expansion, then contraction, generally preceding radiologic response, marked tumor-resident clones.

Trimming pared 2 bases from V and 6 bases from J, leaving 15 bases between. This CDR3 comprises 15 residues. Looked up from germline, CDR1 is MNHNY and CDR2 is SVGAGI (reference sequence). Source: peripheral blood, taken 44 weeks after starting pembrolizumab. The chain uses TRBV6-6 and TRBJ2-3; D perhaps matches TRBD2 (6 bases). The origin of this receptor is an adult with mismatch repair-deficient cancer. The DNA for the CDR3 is TGTGCCAGCAGTTACGGAGGGGCCTTCGGGGATACGCAGTATTTT. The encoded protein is CASSYGGAFGDTQYF.